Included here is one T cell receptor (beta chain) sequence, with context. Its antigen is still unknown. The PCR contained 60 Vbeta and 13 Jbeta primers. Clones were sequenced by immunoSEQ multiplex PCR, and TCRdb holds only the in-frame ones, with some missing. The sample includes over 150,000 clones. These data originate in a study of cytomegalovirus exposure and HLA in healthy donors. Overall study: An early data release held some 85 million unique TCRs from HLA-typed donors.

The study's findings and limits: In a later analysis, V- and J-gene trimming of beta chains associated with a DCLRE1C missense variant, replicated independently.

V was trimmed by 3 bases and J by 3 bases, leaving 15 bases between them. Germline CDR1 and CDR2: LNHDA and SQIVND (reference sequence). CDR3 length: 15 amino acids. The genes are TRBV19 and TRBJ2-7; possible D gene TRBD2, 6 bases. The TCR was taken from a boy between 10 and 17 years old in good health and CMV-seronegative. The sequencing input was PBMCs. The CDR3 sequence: CASSIHPGRDYEQYF. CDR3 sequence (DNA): TGTGCCAGTAGTATTCACCCAGGGCGGGACTACGAGCAGTACTTC.